Below, one TCR beta chain is given with its context. Antigen unknown. The data belong to a study of cytomegalovirus exposure and HLA in healthy donors. Looked up from germline, CDR1 is SGHVS and CDR2 is FQNEAQ. Between the trimmed V and J ends, which lost 4 bases and 1 base, there was a span of 11 bases. This CDR3 has 15 amino acids. With 60 Vbeta and 13 Jbeta primers, the PCR was carried out. Method: immunoSEQ multiplex PCR; TCRdb's copy keeps in-frame clones and lacks some. The profile covers about 270,000 clones, with 75% to 90% appearing a single time and roughly 4% taken by the ten largest. Whole-study findings and limits: Specificity of three CMV-associated chains for CMV antigens was verified in vitro. Reports credit the classifier with highly specific, highly sensitive diagnosis of cytomegalovirus status.

The chain is built from TRBV7-8 and TRBJ1-5, with no clear D. The receptor comes from a man between 40 and 49 years old in good health and CMV-seropositive. The sequencing sample was made of PBMCs. The CDR3 nucleotides are TGTGCCAGCAGCTCACAGAGTCTCAGCAATCAGCCCCAGCATTTT. Its translation is CASSSQSLSNQPQHF.